The 9 T cell receptor beta chains in this list originate from one sample, sequenced in a study of naive and memory T cell subsets. The SP2 primer and nested alpha and beta constant region primers amplified ligated cDNA in four rounds. TCRdb recomputed calls from the 5' RACE reads with MiXCR, one row per CDR3 protein. The data show roughly 62,000 distinct CDR3 sequences, more than 7% seen once. The library had UMIs added by 3' ligation of an oligonucleotide to TCR cDNA. The receptors shown here come from a male donor in good health.

There are a few counts of this clonotype. The J gene is TRBJ1-5, the V gene TRBV19, with a tentative D call TRBD1 (6 bases). Trimming removed 4 bases from V and 7 bases from J, with 11 bases in between. CDR3 length: 13 residues. The germline gives CDR1 LNHDA, CDR2 SQIVND (reference sequence). This CDR3 reads CASSTGGEQPQHF. The DNA of the CDR3 is TGTGCCAGTAGTACCGGGGGCGAACAGCCCCAGCATTTT.

This clonotype was picked up many times. The J gene is TRBJ2-1, the V gene TRBV6-5; D may be TRBD1 or TRBD2 (5 bases each). The CDR3 extends over 13 amino acids. The V end lost 7 bases, the J end lost 2 bases, and 9 bases lay between the germline ends. Germline loops: CDR1 MNHEY, CDR2 SVGAGI. The CDR3 loop is CASTVGAYNEQFF. The CDR3 region has the DNA TGTGCCAGCACCGTGGGGGCCTACAATGAGCAGTTCTTC.

The chain has TRBV6-6 and TRBJ2-5; 12 bases line up with TRBD2. Germline CDR1 and CDR2: MNHNY and SVGAGI (reference sequence). The CDR3 contains 16 residues. Unmatched junction bases numbered 5, after V lost 3 bases and J lost 3 bases. The DNA of the CDR3 is TGTGCCAGCAGTTATTCCGGACTAGCGGGGAAAGAGACCCAGTACTTC. Translation: CASSYSGLAGKETQYF.

In its sample, this clonotype was seen a few times. This sequence joins TRBV19 and TRBJ1-1, with 8 bases aligning to TRBD1. Germline-derived CDR1 and CDR2 are LNHDA and SQIVND (reference sequence). This CDR3 is 17 amino acids long. V lost 8 bases to trimming and J lost 6 bases; unmatched junction nucleotides: 20. The CDR3 protein is CASFTKNPGQADSEAFF. CDR3 nucleotide sequence: TGTGCCAGTTTTACCAAAAACCCGGGACAGGCTGATTCTGAAGCTTTCTTT.

This clonotype was observed a few times. This chain connects TRBV12-3 or TRBV12-4 to TRBJ2-6, with TRBD1 matching over 7 bases. CDR3 size: 18 residues. After removal of 6 bases from V and 2 bases from J, the junction contained 13 bases not matched to a gene. The CDR3 region is CASRPWGRGSPGANVLTF. DNA for the CDR3: TGTGCCAGCAGACCTTGGGGCAGGGGGTCTCCTGGGGCCAACGTCCTGACTTTC.

The CDR3 spells CASGTFTGSRPGANVLTF. The CDR3 coding sequence is TGTGCCAGCGGAACTTTCACAGGGTCTCGTCCTGGGGCCAACGTCCTGACTTTC. The rearrangement links TRBV12-3 or TRBV12-4 to TRBJ2-6; perhaps TRBD1 as D (6 bases). V lost 8 bases, J lost 2 bases, and 22 bases lay in between. This CDR3 spans 18 amino acids.

This clonotype came up a few times. V usage is TRBV3-1 and J usage is TRBJ1-3; no reliable D call. Per the germline V gene, CDR1 is LGHDT and CDR2 is YNNKEL (reference sequence). This CDR3 contains 17 residues. The ends were cut back, 3 bases at V and 0 bases at J, with 15 bases in the middle. CDR3 sequence (DNA): TGTGCCAGCAGCCAGGTCATGGGTGCGATCTCTGGAAACACCATATATTTT. Residues: CASSQVMGAISGNTIYF.

In the case of this clonotype: This may be a read error, as it is one base from a much larger clone. The chain combines TRBV20-1 with TRBJ2-1, with 8 bases lining up with TRBD2. The trim removed 1 base at V and 11 bases at J, leaving 4 bases unmatched. The CDR3 loop spans 12 amino acids. Germline V gene data show CDR1 as DFQATT and CDR2 as SNEGSKA (reference sequence). The CDR3 region is CSARGAGGQQFF. Here the CDR3 DNA reads TGCAGTGCTAGAGGGGCGGGAGGTCAGCAGTTCTTC.

Many counts were recorded for this clonotype. This chain links TRBV12-3 or TRBV12-4 with TRBJ2-3; D perhaps matches TRBD2 (6 bases). V lost 5 bases and J lost 1, with 13 bases in between. The CDR3 runs 15 residues. The CDR3 DNA sequence: TGTGCCAGCAGTGGGAGACTAGGAGGCACAGATACGCAGTATTTT. It encodes CASSGRLGGTDTQYF.